This T cell receptor (beta chain) appears in the sequencing data of a study of long-term antiretroviral therapy in people with HIV. Losses at the gene ends were 7 bases for V and 2 bases for J; bases not matched to a gene: 5. Germline CDR1 and CDR2: MDHEN and SYDVKM. CDR3 length: 14 residues. Running of the v3.0 immunoSEQ assay took place at survey level. Sequencing targeted roughly 35,000-55,000 T-cell genomes per sample. The repertoire was sequenced with immunoSEQ multiplex PCR; TCRdb's copy has only in-frame clones and lacks some. This sample has more than 15,000 clones, with 79% found just once. Material: unsorted PBMCs, obtained at the start of antiretroviral therapy. The chain employs TRBV28 and TRBJ2-7; 10 nucleotides line up with TRBD2. This clonotype was sampled from a man aged 25-45 years with HIV. The CDR3 sequence: CASTSAGGAYEQYF. CDR3 nucleotide sequence: TGTGCCAGCACCTCAGCGGGGGGGGCCTACGAGCAGTACTTC.